This paragraph covers one T cell receptor (beta chain) sequence. V was cut by 3 bases and J by 8 bases, with 13 bases left in between. The CDR3 runs to 13 residues. CDR1 and CDR2 (germline): MNHEY, SMNVEV (reference sequence). Per the study methods: Nucleated cell counts were estimated from reference gene primer amplification. Clones were read by immunoSEQ multiplex PCR, and TCRdb kept only the in-frame ones, dropping some. D and trimming were read from the DNA, whereas the V and J calls and clone size are those reported in that table. The sample lists some 46,000 clones; 87% were seen once. The data were obtained in a study of blood T cell repertoires in COVID-19. About the study: The United States, Italy and Spain supplied acute and convalescent COVID-19 samples. PBMCs, B-cell-depleted T cells, or T cells were the source of the cDNA or gDNA that made up the material.

Input material: peripheral blood. This TCR came from a man between 60 and 75 years old with active COVID-19. The chain combines TRBV27 with TRBJ1-2, with D possibly matching TRBD1 (6 bases). The CDR3: CASSFMGAEGYTF. The CDR3 bases are TGTGCCAGCAGTTTTATGGGGGCTGAGGGCTACACCTTC.